The present entry profiles one TCR beta chain with its context. This clone's antigen is unknown. Qualities for individual bases were not recorded, and no much larger clone is one base off. This entry belongs to a study of blood T cell repertoires in COVID-19 (TCRdb year 2020). As for the study more broadly: The collaborator samples originated in the United States, Italy and Spain and spanned the acute and convalescent phases of COVID-19. The material from the prospective study consisted of cDNA or gDNA derived from T cells, B-cell-depleted T cells, or PBMCs. Subjects who had been exposed to COVID-19, were actively infected with it, or had recovered from it provided the deeply sampled blood TCRbeta repertoires that made up the dataset. The repertoires were released in a freely available public database intended as a resource for research on the immune response to SARS-CoV-2. Samples were obtained from the ongoing ImmuneRACE study (first 160 participants) and from over a thousand subjects provided by 6 global collaborators. The sample metadata nearly always contained a de-identified subject ID, COVID-19 status, age in years and sex. Where available, HLA class I and class II types were taken from metadata supplied by the sample provider and were not determined by assay-based typing.

Enrolling through a virtual design, the prospective study's participants ranged in age from roughly 18 to 89 years and lived across 24 United States geographic areas. Cohort assignment in the prospective study relied on participant-reported clinical history from a screening survey and a study questionnaire. ImmuneRACE Cohort 3 recovered participants were defined by two consecutive negative NP/OP PCR tests, healthcare professional clearance, or symptom resolution. Each participant in the prospective study had whole blood, serum and a nasopharyngeal or oropharyngeal swab collected by mobile phlebotomists. Additional blood draws and questionnaires over an approximately 2-month period could optionally be provided by prospective study participants. Blood samples from the prospective study were shipped frozen or at room temperature prior to DNA extraction. The germline V gene provides CDR1 ENHRY and CDR2 SYGVKD. The CDR3 measures 13 amino acids from cysteine to phenylalanine. The retained sequence is limited to the CDR3, 39 bases, with the frame set at the first base. Unmatched junction bases come to 5, with V trimmed by 6 bases and J by 4 bases.

TCRbeta CDR3 regions were amplified from genomic DNA using the immunoSEQ Assay, a bias-controlled multiplex PCR. Under the source paper's analysis protocol: The number of nucleated cells in each sample was estimated by amplification of reference gene primers within the assay. To quantify the absolute abundance of each unique TCRbeta CDR3 rearrangement, sequence reads were collapsed and filtered. Productive Simpson clonality was computed per sample as the square root of Simpson's diversity index over productive rearrangements. TCRdb took over this immuneACCESS table, retaining in-frame rearrangements with V and J assigned. Such tables are incomplete; in checked studies, under half of the missing clones stem from an unresolved V gene, and the remainder is unexplained. Clone size and V and J calls were adopted from that table, with D and trimming inferred from the DNA. The sample table shows over 250,000 clones, and roughly 88% are seen once. The ten top clones hold approximately 1% of the sample.

Broader findings and caveats from the paper: Clinical and demographic metadata were provided uncurated, with the amount varying by source and participant.

The sequence derives from a woman under 40 who had recovered from COVID-19. Sequenced: PBMCs or T cells enriched from blood (not recorded which). The receptor chain draws on TRBV10-3 and TRBJ1-1; 7 central bases correspond to TRBD1. This receptor carries the CDR3 CAISDRVGTEAFF. The DNA sequence is as follows: TGTGCCATCAGCGACAGGGTTGGCACTGAAGCTTTCTTT.